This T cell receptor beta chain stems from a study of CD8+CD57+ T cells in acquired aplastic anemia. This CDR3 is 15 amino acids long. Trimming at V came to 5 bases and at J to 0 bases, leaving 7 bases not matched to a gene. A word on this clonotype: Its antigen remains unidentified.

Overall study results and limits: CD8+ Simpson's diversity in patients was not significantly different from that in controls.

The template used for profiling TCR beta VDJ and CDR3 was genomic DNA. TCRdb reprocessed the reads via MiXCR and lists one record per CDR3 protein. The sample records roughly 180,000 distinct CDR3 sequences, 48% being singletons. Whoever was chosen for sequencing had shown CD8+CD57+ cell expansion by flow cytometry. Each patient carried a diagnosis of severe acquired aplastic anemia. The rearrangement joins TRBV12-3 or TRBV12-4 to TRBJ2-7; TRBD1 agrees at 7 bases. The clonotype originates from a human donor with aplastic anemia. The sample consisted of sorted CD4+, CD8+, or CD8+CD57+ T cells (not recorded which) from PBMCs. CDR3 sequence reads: CASSPSRDSSYEQYF. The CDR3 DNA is TGTGCCAGCAGTCCGTCCCGGGACAGCTCCTACGAGCAGTACTTC.